One and the same sample provided the 6 T cell receptor beta chains below, sequenced in a study of shared clonotypes between healthy human individuals. Method: immunoSEQ multiplex PCR; TCRdb's copy keeps in-frame clones and lacks some. The sample lists some 1.1 million clones, roughly 80% occurring once. Sequencing was carried out using memory CD4+ T cells from PBMCs. Subset of the sample: CD45RA-negative fraction. The receptors originated from a man in his late teens or twenties in good health. Some clones in this sample may be carry-over from other donors' samples.

This clone was recorded a few times. CDR3 sequence reads: CASNPTGAGPQAQHF. In nucleotides, the CDR3 is TGTGCCAGCAATCCAACGGGGGCGGGGCCCCAAGCCCAGCATTTT. V is TRBV27 and J is TRBJ1-5, with D tentatively TRBD1 (6 bases). CDR3 length: 15 amino acids. Trimming removed 7 bases from V and 11 bases from J, with 24 bases in between. Germline V gene lookup returns CDR1 MNHEY and CDR2 SMNVEV (reference sequence).

The chain joins TRBV9 to TRBJ2-3; 9 positions match TRBD1. Germline V gene data show CDR1 as SGDLS and CDR2 as YYNGEE. CDR3 length equals 15 residues. Unmatched junction bases numbered 5, after V lost 3 bases and J lost 3 bases. CDR3 protein: CASSGPGTGTDTQYF. The CDR3 DNA reads as TGTGCCAGCAGCGGGCCCGGGACAGGGACAGATACGCAGTATTTT. The variable domain in full, completed from reference TRBV9 and TRBJ2-3, reads DSGVTQTPKHLITATGQRVTLRCSPRSGDLSVYWYQQSLDQGLQFLIQYYNGEERAKGNILERFSAQQFPDLHSELNLSSLELGDSALYFCASSGPGTGTDTQYFGPGTRLTVL.

Of note for this clone: Within the sample, other DNA sequences also encode this same CDR3. The chain is built from TRBV2 and TRBJ2-5, with 9 nucleotides matching TRBD1. CDR1 is SNHLY, CDR2 FYNNEI, per germline. V lost 5 bases and J lost 4; bases outside the gene matches: 5. The length of the CDR3 is 14 residues. The CDR3 DNA sequence: TGTGCCAGCAGTCAACAGGGGGCGGGAGAGACCCAGTACTTC. Its protein product is CASSQQGAGETQYF.

Only one count was recorded for this clone. The genes are TRBV27 and TRBJ1-2, with D uncertain. The V and J ends lost 5 bases and 7 bases respectively, with 14 bases between them. Germline V gene data show CDR1 as MNHEY and CDR2 as SMNVEV (reference sequence). The length of the CDR3 is 13 residues. This CDR3 is CASSPGWGGGYTF. The CDR3 coding sequence is TGTGCCAGCAGTCCGGGATGGGGAGGTGGCTACACCTTC.

The rearrangement joins TRBV11-3 to TRBJ2-1, with TRBD2 matching 15 bases. Looked up from germline, CDR1 is SGHNT and CDR2 is YENEEA. J was trimmed by 0 bases and V by 5 bases; bases with no gene match: 8. This CDR3 has 19 residues. In DNA form, the CDR3 reads TGTGCCAGCAGCCGGGAAGGGACTAGCGGGGGGAGCTCCTACAATGAGCAGTTCTTC. This translates into CASSREGTSGGSSYNEQFF.

This clone was observed a handful of times. The J gene is TRBJ2-5, the V gene TRBV25-1; possibly TRBD1 or TRBD2 for D (5 bases each). Per the germline V gene, CDR1 is MGHDK and CDR2 is SYGVNS. The CDR3 is 15 amino acids. The V end was cut by 5 bases, the J end by 5 bases, with 18 bases between. The DNA for the CDR3 is TGTGCCAGCAGTCCCCACACGGGGCGGCGGGAGACCCAGTACTTC. Translated, it gives CASSPHTGRRETQYF.